The rows below give T cell receptor beta chains drawn from one sample of a study of control samples from healthy donors and cancer patients. Clones were sequenced by immunoSEQ multiplex PCR, and TCRdb holds only the in-frame ones, with some missing. This table has 120,000 or so clones, about 89% appearing once. The sequencing input was blood. The origin of the receptors is a man in his 60s in good health. The CDR3 runs from the conserved cysteine through the conserved F or W. D genes are given only for firm matches. Clone size is shown for a subset of rows, as once, few, many or a class of expanded clone.

V	size	D	J	DNA	CDR3
TRBV28	once	-	TRBJ2-1	TGTGCCAGCAGGCTGGCGAGCTCCTACAATGAGCAGTTCTTC	CASRLASSYNEQFF
TRBV7-3	-	-	TRBJ2-3	TGTGCCAGCAGCCTAACCGGGACACGGGGCCCAGATACGCAGTATTTT	CASSLTGTRGPDTQYF
TRBV19	few	-	TRBJ1-5	TGTGCCAGTAGTAGACAGAGTAGCAATCAGCCCCAGCATTTT	CASSRQSSNQPQHF
TRBV3-1/TRBV3-2	-	TRBD2	TRBJ2-5	TGTGCCAGCAGCCAAGGCGGGGGGTGGGAGACCCAGTACTTC	CASSQGGGWETQYF
TRBV6-6	-	-	TRBJ1-5	TGTGCCAGCAGTTACTTCAGGGATCAGCCCCAGCATTTT	CASSYFRDQPQHF
TRBV5-6	-	-	TRBJ2-2	TGTGCCAGCAGCTTGGAACAGAACGCGAACACCGGGGAGCTGTTTTTT	CASSLEQNANTGELFF
TRBV7-3	-	-	TRBJ1-1	TGTGCCAGCAGCCAGGAGGGTGACACTGAAGCTTTCTTT	CASSQEGDTEAFF
TRBV28	-	-	TRBJ1-5	TGTGCCAGCAACAAATGGGGGAGGGACAATCAGCCCCAGCATTTT	CASNKWGRDNQPQHF
TRBV10-3	-	TRBD2	TRBJ2-7	TGTGCCATCAGAGAAACTAGCGGGGGGGCTCGGGAGCAGTACTTC	CAIRETSGGAREQYF
TRBV7-8	-	-	TRBJ2-2	TGTGCCAGCAGCTTAGTGGCAGGGAACACCGGGGAGCTGTTTTTT	CASSLVAGNTGELFF
TRBV5-6	-	-	TRBJ1-6	TGTGCCAGCAGCTTGATGCAGGGGATTAATTCACCCCTCCACTTT	CASSLMQGINSPLHF
TRBV7-2	-	-	TRBJ1-6	TGTGCCAGCAGCTGGGGCCTACATCATAATTCACCCCTCCACTTT	CASSWGLHHNSPLHF
TRBV12-3/TRBV12-4	-	-	TRBJ1-6	TGTGCCAGCAGACGACGGTCTGGTTGGGCCCTCCACTTT	CASRRRSGWALHF
TRBV27	-	TRBD1	TRBJ1-2	TGTGCCAGCAGTCATCTAGGACAGGGATCTGGCTACACCTTC	CASSHLGQGSGYTF
TRBV5-5	-	-	TRBJ1-4	TGTGCCAGCAGCTTGAGTGTGGGGGAAAAACTGTTTTTT	CASSLSVGEKLFF
TRBV7-9	-	-	TRBJ1-1	TGTGCCAGCAGCCTTACCGGGACGGAGAACACTGAAGCTTTCTTT	CASSLTGTENTEAFF
TRBV29-1	-	TRBD1	TRBJ2-7	TGCAGCGTTGAATCGGGTGTGGGCGGGACAGGGGTCCACGAGCAGTACTTC	CSVESGVGGTGVHEQYF
TRBV3-1/TRBV3-2	-	TRBD1	TRBJ1-4	TGTGCCAGCAGCCAAGCGGACAGGGCTAATGAAAAACTGTTTTTT	CASSQADRANEKLFF
TRBV27	many	TRBD1	TRBJ1-6	TGTGCCAGCAGTTTCAGGGACAGGGGAGGGTCACCCCTCCACTTT	CASSFRDRGGSPLHF
TRBV19	-	TRBD1	TRBJ1-2	TGTGCCAGTAGTTCCGGGACAGCAGGCTATGGCTACACCTTC	CASSSGTAGYGYTF
TRBV19	-	TRBD1	TRBJ2-2	TGTGCCAGTAGTTTGACAGGGAATACCGGGGAGCTGTTTTTT	CASSLTGNTGELFF
TRBV19	-	-	TRBJ1-4	TGTGCCAGTAGTATAGGACTGAATGAAAAACTGTTTTTT	CASSIGLNEKLFF
TRBV5-4	once	-	TRBJ2-7	TGTGCCAGCAGCTTTGGGTCTAACTCCTACGAGCAGTACTTC	CASSFGSNSYEQYF
TRBV2	-	-	TRBJ2-7	TGTGCCAGCAGTGTAGGGGCCGGGACCTACGAGCAGTACTTC	CASSVGAGTYEQYF
TRBV28	-	-	TRBJ1-1	TGTGCCAGCAGCTTCACAGTGAACACTGAAGCTTTCTTT	CASSFTVNTEAFF
TRBV14	-	TRBD1	TRBJ2-7	TGTGCCAGCAGCCGGATACAGGGGTCCTACGAGCAGTACTTC	CASSRIQGSYEQYF
TRBV28	-	-	TRBJ1-2	TGTGCCAGCATCCGCTCCGGGACAACGAACTATGGCTACACCTTC	CASIRSGTTNYGYTF
TRBV4-1	once	-	TRBJ2-5	TGCGCCAGCAGCCAGTCCGGGACCCGTGCTGGTGAGACCCAGTACTTC	CASSQSGTRAGETQYF
TRBV18	-	TRBD1	TRBJ1-1	TGTGCCAGCTCGGTTAGTAAGGGACAGGGGGCAGCTTTCTTT	CASSVSKGQGAAFF
TRBV18	-	-	TRBJ1-2	TGTGCCAGCTCACCACGAGGGGATAGGAACTATGGCTACACCTTC	CASSPRGDRNYGYTF
TRBV6-6	-	-	TRBJ1-6	TGTGCCAGCAGGAGGGTCGCTCTCGGACCCCTCCACTTT	CASRRVALGPLHF